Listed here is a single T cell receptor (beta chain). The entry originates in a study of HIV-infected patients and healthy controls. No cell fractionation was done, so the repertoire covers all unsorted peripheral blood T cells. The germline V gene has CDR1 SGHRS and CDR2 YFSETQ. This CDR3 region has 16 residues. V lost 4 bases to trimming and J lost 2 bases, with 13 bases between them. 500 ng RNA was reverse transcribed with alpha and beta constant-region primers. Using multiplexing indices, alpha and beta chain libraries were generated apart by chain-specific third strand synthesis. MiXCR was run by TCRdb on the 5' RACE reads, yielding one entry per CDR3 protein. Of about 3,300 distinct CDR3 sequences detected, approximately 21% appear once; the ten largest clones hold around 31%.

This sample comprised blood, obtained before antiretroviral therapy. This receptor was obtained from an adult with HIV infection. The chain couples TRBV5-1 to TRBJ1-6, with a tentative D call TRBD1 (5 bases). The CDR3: CASSPDSVAYNSPLHF. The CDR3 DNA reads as TGCGCCAGCAGCCCAGACAGTGTCGCCTATAATTCACCCCTCCACTTT.